Below, 21 T cell receptor beta chains from the same sample are listed, as sequenced in a study of T cell responses to AZD1222 COVID-19 vaccine. TCRdb's table, derived via immunoSEQ multiplex PCR, lists solely in-frame clones and lacks some. The sample contains 120,000 to 150,000 clones, about nine tenths of which appear only once. This specimen was peripheral blood, taken on day 0 of AZD1222 vaccination. These receptors all stem from an adult in good health.

The chain recombines TRBV2 with TRBJ2-3; 12 bases agree with TRBD2. CDR3 length: 18 amino acids. The V gene end was trimmed by 1 base and the J gene end by 2 bases; junction bases not matched to a gene: 7. Germline V gene data show CDR1 as SNHLY and CDR2 as FYNNEI. CDR3 nucleotides: TGTGCCAGCAGTGAAGGTGAACTAGCGGGGGGCCTCACAGATACGCAGTATTTT. Its protein product is CASSEGELAGGLTDTQYF.

This rearrangement joins TRBV11-2 to TRBJ2-2; weak D call: TRBD2 (6 bases). With 4 bases removed from V and 1 base from J, the gap between germline ends came to 13 bases. The CDR3 totals 16 residues. Germline CDR1 SGHAT, CDR2 FQNNGV. The CDR3 coding sequence is TGTGCCAGCAGCTGGGGGAGGCTCGGGAACACCGGGGAGCTGTTTTTT. Translating gives CASSWGRLGNTGELFF.

The V gene is TRBV10-3, the J gene TRBJ2-1; D gene uncertain. With 0 bases removed from V and 15 bases from J, the gap between germline ends came to 12 bases. CDR1 is ENHRY, CDR2 SYGVKD, per germline. The CDR3 sequence is 12 residues long. This CDR3 is CAISESGLVLFF. CDR3 nucleotides: TGTGCCATCAGTGAGTCTGGGCTAGTATTGTTCTTC.

This chain uses TRBV7-9 with TRBJ1-2; perhaps TRBD1 as D (5 bases). This CDR3 region has 16 residues. V lost 3 bases and J lost 0, with 14 bases in between. Per the germline V gene, CDR1 is SEHNR and CDR2 is FQNEAQ (reference sequence). CDR3: CASSFWTSKTNYGYTF. In DNA, the CDR3 is TGTGCCAGCAGCTTTTGGACAAGTAAGACTAACTATGGCTACACCTTC.

In this sample, this clone turned up once. The rearrangement uses TRBV30 and TRBJ1-1; a weak D match, TRBD1 (5 bases). Germline CDR1 GTSNPN, CDR2 SVGIG (reference sequence). The CDR3 spans 14 residues. V was shortened by 4 bases and J by 5 bases, with 17 bases between the two germline ends. The CDR3 is CAWTPEGARTEAFF. For the CDR3, the DNA is TGTGCCTGGACCCCCGAAGGGGCGAGAACTGAAGCTTTCTTT.

V gene TRBV11-3 combines with J gene TRBJ2-7, with unresolved D. CDR3 length: 13 amino acids. Germline V gene sequence: CDR1 SGHNT, CDR2 YENEEA. The V gene lost 3 bases and the J gene lost 4 bases, with 10 bases spanning the gap. The CDR3 sequence is CASSFGPAYEQYF. CDR3 sequence (DNA): TGTGCCAGCAGCTTCGGCCCTGCGTACGAGCAGTACTTC.

The V gene is TRBV24-1, the J gene TRBJ2-5; D might be TRBD1 (8 bases). Germline CDR1 and CDR2: KGHDR and SFDVKD. The CDR3 has 16 residues. V shed 0 bases and J shed 4 bases, with 14 bases lying between them. CDR3 loop: CATSDLDRGGGETQYF. The CDR3 coding sequence is TGTGCCACCAGTGATTTGGACAGGGGAGGGGGAGAGACCCAGTACTTC.

This chain links TRBV24-1 with TRBJ1-5, with D unclear. Trimming shortened V by 1 base and J by 6 bases, and 12 bases separated the two germline ends. The CDR3 consists of 15 residues. In germline, CDR1 is KGHDR, CDR2 SFDVKD. The CDR3 sequence is CATSDLGLRGQPQHF. CDR3 nucleotides: TGTGCCACCAGTGATTTAGGGCTTCGAGGTCAGCCCCAGCATTTT.

The chain links TRBV19 to TRBJ1-3; D ambiguous. Germline CDR1 LNHDA, CDR2 SQIVND (reference sequence). The CDR3 covers 13 residues. V dropped 6 bases and J dropped 4 bases, with 10 bases sitting between them. CDR3 in amino acids: CASSTQGGNTIYF. In DNA, the CDR3 is TGTGCCAGTAGCACCCAAGGGGGAAACACCATATATTTT.

The rearrangement uses TRBV5-4 and TRBJ2-3, with D perhaps TRBD2 (7 bases). The CDR3 is 17 amino acids. Between the trimmed V and J ends, which lost 4 bases and 1 base, there was a span of 19 bases. The germline gives CDR1 SGHNT, CDR2 YYREEE (reference sequence). The CDR3 here is CASSLGAGDYGTDTQYF. The CDR3 nucleotides read TGTGCCAGCAGCCTGGGGGCGGGAGATTATGGCACAGATACGCAGTATTTT.

The genes are TRBV4-3 and TRBJ1-1; TRBD1 might be the D (5 bases). Trimming stripped 0 bases from V and 4 bases from J, with 15 bases between. Germline CDR1 reads LGHNA; CDR2 reads YSLEER. The CDR3 consists of 16 residues. The CDR3 DNA is TGCGCCAGCAGCCAAGATCGGGACGAGGAGCGCACTGAAGCTTTCTTT. Translating it yields CASSQDRDEERTEAFF.

As concerns this clone: The same CDR3 also results from other DNA sequences found in this sample. The J gene is TRBJ2-3, the V gene TRBV24-1; TRBD1 matches at 8 bases. The germline gives CDR1 KGHDR, CDR2 SFDVKD. The CDR3 extends over 15 amino acids. J lost 1 base, V lost 3 bases, and 2 bases had no gene match. The DNA for the CDR3 is TGTGCCACCAGTGATCCGGGACAGGGCACAGATACGCAGTATTTT. As protein: CATSDPGQGTDTQYF.

A single count supports this clone. This chain uses TRBV18 with TRBJ1-2, with a weak D call TRBD1 (6 bases). The V end lost 4 bases, the J end lost 6 bases, and 15 bases lay between the germline ends. Looked up from germline, CDR1 is KGHSH and CDR2 is LQKENI. The CDR3 is 14 amino acids. The CDR3 spells CASSRAGAGNGYTF. The CDR3 DNA reads TGTGCCAGCTCACGCGCAGGGGCGGGGAATGGCTACACCTTC.

The chain employs TRBV5-1 and TRBJ2-5; D might be TRBD2 (6 bases). Germline V gene data show CDR1 as SGHRS and CDR2 as YFSETQ. This CDR3 has 19 residues. V lost 0 bases to trimming and J lost 2 bases, with 23 bases between them. The CDR3 sequence: CASSLEELGWIADQETQYF. The CDR3 bases are TGCGCCAGCAGCTTGGAAGAGCTCGGTTGGATAGCGGATCAAGAGACCCAGTACTTC.

The chain uses TRBV6-2 or TRBV6-3 and TRBJ1-1; 10 bases are a match to TRBD1. CDR3 length: 15 residues. Germline V gene lookup returns CDR1 MNHEY and CDR2 SVGEGT. V lost 5 bases and J lost 1; bases outside the gene matches: 4. The CDR3 nucleotides are TGTGCCAGCAGTGACAGGGGGCGCGGGAACACTGAAGCTTTCTTT. Amino acids: CASSDRGRGNTEAFF.

This clone appeared a single time. This chain links TRBV3-1 (or the pseudogene TRBV3-2) with TRBJ1-1, with a tentative D call TRBD1 (5 bases). The germline CDR1 and CDR2 sequences are LGHDT and YNNKEL (reference sequence). The CDR3 runs 15 residues. Trimming pared 4 bases from V and 0 bases from J, leaving 12 bases between. The chain's CDR3 is CASSPSWGLNTEAFF. DNA for the CDR3: TGTGCCAGCAGCCCCTCCTGGGGCCTGAACACTGAAGCTTTCTTT.

The rearrangement joins TRBV24-1 to TRBJ1-1; D is unresolved. Germline V lookup: CDR1 KGHDR, CDR2 SFDVKD. This CDR3 is built from 13 residues. V was cut by 5 bases and J by 10 bases, with 16 bases left in between. The CDR3 nucleotides read TGTGCCACCAGTGTGGCAGGCGGACCGCGAGCTTTCTTT. Translation gives CATSVAGGPRAFF.

The rearrangement joins TRBV11-3 to TRBJ2-7; D may be TRBD1 or TRBD2 (7 bases each). V lost 3 bases and J lost 7, with 16 bases in between. Germline V gene lookup returns CDR1 SGHNT and CDR2 YENEEA. This CDR3 is 14 amino acids long. Here the CDR3 reads CASSFISGGGEQYF. CDR3 bases: TGTGCCAGCAGCTTTATATCAGGGGGGGGTGAGCAGTACTTC.

The chain employs TRBV5-6 and TRBJ1-5, with 7 nucleotides matching TRBD1. Germline V gene data show CDR1 as SGHDT and CDR2 as YYEEEE. J lost 7 bases, V lost 3 bases, and 7 bases had no gene match. The CDR3 length is 14 residues. The CDR3: CASSSTGIDQPQHF. CDR3 coding DNA: TGTGCCAGCAGCTCGACAGGGATCGACCAGCCCCAGCATTTT.

This clone came up once. The genes are TRBV6-6 and TRBJ1-2; D might be TRBD1 (6 bases). V dropped 8 bases and J dropped 5 bases, with 18 bases sitting between them. The germline CDR1 and CDR2 sequences are MNHNY and SVGAGI (reference sequence). The CDR3 has 14 residues. The CDR3 here is CASLSGGGDYGYTF. The CDR3 DNA reads TGTGCCAGCTTATCGGGGGGCGGGGATTATGGCTACACCTTC.

V is TRBV4-2 and J is TRBJ2-7; D might be TRBD2 (5 bases). There are 12 residues in the CDR3. The ends were cut back, 4 bases at V and 3 bases at J, with 7 bases in the middle. Germline lookup yields CDR1 LGHNA and CDR2 YNFKEQ. CDR3 in amino acids: CASSLGDYEQYF. The CDR3 DNA is TGTGCCAGCAGCCTCGGGGACTACGAGCAGTACTTC.